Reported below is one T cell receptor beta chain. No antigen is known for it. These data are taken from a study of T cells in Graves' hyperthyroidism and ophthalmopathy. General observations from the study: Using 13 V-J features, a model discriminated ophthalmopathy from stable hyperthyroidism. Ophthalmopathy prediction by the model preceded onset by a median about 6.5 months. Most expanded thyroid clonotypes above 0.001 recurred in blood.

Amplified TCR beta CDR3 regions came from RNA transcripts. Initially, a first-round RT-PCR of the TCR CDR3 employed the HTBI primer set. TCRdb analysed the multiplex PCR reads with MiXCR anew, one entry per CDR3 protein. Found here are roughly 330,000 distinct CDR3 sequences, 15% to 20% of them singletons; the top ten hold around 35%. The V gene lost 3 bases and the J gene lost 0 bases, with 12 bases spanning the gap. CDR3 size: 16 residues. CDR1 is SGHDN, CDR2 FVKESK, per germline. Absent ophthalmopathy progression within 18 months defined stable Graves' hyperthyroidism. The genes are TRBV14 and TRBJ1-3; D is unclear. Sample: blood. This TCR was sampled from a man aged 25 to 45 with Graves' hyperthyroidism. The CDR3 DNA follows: TGTGCCAGCAGCCATTTTGGCCGGACCTCTGGAAACACCATATATTTT. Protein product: CASSHFGRTSGNTIYF.